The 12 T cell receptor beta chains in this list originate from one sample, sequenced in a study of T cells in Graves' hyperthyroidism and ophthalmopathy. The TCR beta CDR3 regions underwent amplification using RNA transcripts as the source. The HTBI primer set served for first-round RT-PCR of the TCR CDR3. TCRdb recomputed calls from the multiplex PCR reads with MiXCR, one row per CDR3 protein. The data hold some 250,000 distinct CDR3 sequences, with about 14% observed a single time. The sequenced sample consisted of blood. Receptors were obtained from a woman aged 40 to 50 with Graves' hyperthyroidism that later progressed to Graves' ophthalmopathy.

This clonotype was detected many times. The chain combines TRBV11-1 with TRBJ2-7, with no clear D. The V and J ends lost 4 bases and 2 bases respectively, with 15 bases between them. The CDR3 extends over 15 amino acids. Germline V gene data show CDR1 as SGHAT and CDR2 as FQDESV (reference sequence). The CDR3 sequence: CASSSDWATPYEQYF. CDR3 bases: TGTGCCAGCAGCTCAGACTGGGCAACGCCCTACGAGCAGTACTTC.

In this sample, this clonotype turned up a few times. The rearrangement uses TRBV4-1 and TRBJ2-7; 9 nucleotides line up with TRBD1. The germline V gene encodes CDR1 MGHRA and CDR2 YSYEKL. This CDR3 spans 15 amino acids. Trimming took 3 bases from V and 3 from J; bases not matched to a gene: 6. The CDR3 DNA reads TGCGCCAGCAGCCACGGGGACAGGGAGGTCTACGAGCAGTACTTC. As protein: CASSHGDREVYEQYF.

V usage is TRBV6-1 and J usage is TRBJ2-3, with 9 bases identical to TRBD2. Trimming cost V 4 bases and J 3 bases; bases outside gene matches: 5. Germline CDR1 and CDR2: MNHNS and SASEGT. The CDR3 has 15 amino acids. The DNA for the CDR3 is TGTGCCAGCAGTGTACGGCTAGCGGGAACAGATACGCAGTATTTT. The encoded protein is CASSVRLAGTDTQYF.

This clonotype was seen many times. The CDR3 reads CASSLNTGPIYEQYF. Written as DNA, the CDR3 is TGTGCCAGCAGCCTTAACACAGGCCCCATCTACGAGCAGTACTTC. The rearrangement uses TRBV6-1 and TRBJ2-7; tentatively, D is TRBD1 (5 bases). Trimming removed 6 bases at V and 3 bases at J, with 18 bases between. The CDR3 covers 15 residues. Germline values: CDR1 MNHNS, CDR2 SASEGT.

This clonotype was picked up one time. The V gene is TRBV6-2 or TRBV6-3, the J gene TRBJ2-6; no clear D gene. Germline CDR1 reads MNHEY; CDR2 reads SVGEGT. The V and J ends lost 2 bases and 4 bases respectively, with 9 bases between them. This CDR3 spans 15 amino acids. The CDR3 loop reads CASSYGVSGANVLTF. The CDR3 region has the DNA TGTGCCAGCAGTTACGGTGTTTCAGGGGCCAACGTCCTGACTTTC.

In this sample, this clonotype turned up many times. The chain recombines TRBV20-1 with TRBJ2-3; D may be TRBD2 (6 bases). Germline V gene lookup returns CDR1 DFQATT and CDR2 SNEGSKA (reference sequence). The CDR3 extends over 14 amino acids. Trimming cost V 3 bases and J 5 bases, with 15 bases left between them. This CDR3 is CSASRLVRGDTQYF. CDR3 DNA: TGCAGTGCTAGCCGACTAGTTAGAGGAGATACGCAGTATTTT.

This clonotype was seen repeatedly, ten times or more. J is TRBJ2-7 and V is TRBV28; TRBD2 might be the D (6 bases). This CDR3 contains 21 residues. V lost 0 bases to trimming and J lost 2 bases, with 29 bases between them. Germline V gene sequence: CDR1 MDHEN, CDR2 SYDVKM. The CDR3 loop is CASSLWGNLAGYLRGTYEQYF. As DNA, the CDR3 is TGTGCCAGCAGTTTATGGGGGAATCTGGCGGGATATCTTCGTGGTACCTACGAGCAGTACTTC.

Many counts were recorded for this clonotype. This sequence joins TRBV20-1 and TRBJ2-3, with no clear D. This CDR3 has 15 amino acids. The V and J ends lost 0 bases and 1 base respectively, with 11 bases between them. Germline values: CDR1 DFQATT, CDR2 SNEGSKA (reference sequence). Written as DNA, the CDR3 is TGCAGTGCTAGAGATCGAAGGAGCGGCACAGATACGCAGTATTTT. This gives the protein CSARDRRSGTDTQYF.

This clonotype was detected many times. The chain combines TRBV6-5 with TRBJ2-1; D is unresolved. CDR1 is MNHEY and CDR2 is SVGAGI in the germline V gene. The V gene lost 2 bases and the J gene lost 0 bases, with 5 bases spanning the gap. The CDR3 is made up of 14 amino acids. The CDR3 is CASSYASSYNEQFF. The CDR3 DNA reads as TGTGCCAGCAGTTACGCGAGCTCCTACAATGAGCAGTTCTTC.

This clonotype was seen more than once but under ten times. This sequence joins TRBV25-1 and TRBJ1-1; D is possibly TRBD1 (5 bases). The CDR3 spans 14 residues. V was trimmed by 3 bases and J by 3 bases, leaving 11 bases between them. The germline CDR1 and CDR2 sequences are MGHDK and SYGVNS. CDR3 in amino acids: CASSETQGDTEAFF. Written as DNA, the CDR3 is TGTGCCAGCAGTGAGACGCAGGGAGACACTGAAGCTTTCTTT.

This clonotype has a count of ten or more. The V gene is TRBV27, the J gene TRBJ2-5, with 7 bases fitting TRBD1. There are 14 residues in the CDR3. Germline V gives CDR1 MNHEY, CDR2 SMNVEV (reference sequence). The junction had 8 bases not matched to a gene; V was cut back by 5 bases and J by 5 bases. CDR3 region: CASSPRRGRETQYF. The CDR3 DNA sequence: TGTGCCAGCAGTCCGCGAAGGGGGCGGGAGACCCAGTACTTC.

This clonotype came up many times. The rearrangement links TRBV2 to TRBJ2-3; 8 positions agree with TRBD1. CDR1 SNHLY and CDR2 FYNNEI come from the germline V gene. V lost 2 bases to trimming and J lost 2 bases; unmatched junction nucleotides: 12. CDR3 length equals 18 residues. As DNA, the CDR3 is TGTGCCAGCAGTGAAAGTTGGGGACAGGAATATTACACAGATACGCAGTATTTT. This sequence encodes CASSESWGQEYYTDTQYF.